The following is a T cell receptor beta chain sequence with its context. The antigen this receptor binds is unknown. No base quality values were provided; no much bigger clone lies one nucleotide off. Each collaborating institution followed its own protocols to collect whole blood in K2EDTA tubes. For TCRbeta analysis, collaborator samples were shipped as frozen whole blood, as isolated PBMCs, or as DNA extracted from either sample type. The sample belongs to a study of blood T cell repertoires in COVID-19 (dated by TCRdb to the early 2020s). Context from the whole study: Collaborator samples came from the United States, Italy and Spain and covered acute and convalescent phases of COVID-19. The material from the prospective study consisted of cDNA or gDNA derived from T cells, B-cell-depleted T cells, or PBMCs. Subjects who had been exposed to COVID-19, were actively infected with it, or had recovered from it provided the deeply sampled blood TCRbeta repertoires that made up the dataset. The repertoires were released in a freely available public database meant as a resource for research on the immune response to SARS-CoV-2. Samples were obtained from the ongoing ImmuneRACE study (first 160 participants) and from about 1,300 subjects provided by 6 global collaborators. A de-identified subject ID, COVID-19 status, age in years and sex were almost always included in the sample metadata. Where HLA class I and class II types were available, the types were taken from metadata supplied by the sample provider, not from assay-based typing. General conclusions and limits of the study: The quantity of clinical and demographic metadata differed by source and by participant and was supplied without curation.

TCRbeta CDR3 regions were amplified from genomic DNA by means of the immunoSEQ Assay, a bias-controlled multiplex PCR. For the original study's pipeline: Nucleated cell counts per sample were estimated from amplification of reference gene primers within the assay. Sequence reads were collapsed and filtered to measure the absolute abundance of every unique TCRbeta CDR3 rearrangement. Productive Simpson clonality was computed per sample as the square root of Simpson's diversity index over productive rearrangements. TCRdb obtained this table from immuneACCESS and retained in-frame rearrangements with V and J assigned. These tables miss some clones; where compared with another copy, unresolved V genes account for less than half of the shortfall, and the remainder is unexplained. V and J calls and clone size are as listed in that table; D and trimming were resolved from the DNA. The sample records 200,000 or so clones, approximately 84% of which are singletons. More than 2% of the sample lies in the top ten.

The CDR3 measures 18 amino acids from cysteine to phenylalanine. CDR3 DNA only is kept here, 54 bases in frame from base 1. Reading the germline V gene gives CDR1 SGHNT and CDR2 YENEEA. Trimming removed 0 bases from V and 1 base from J, leaving 18 bases between the germline ends. The sequence was collected from a woman aged 55-70 years with acute or convalescent COVID-19. Sequencing input: peripheral blood. This chain joins TRBV11-3 to TRBJ1-1; tentative D gene TRBD1, with 5 bases matching. CDR3 loop: CASSLDPLWYRPNTEAFF. The bases read TGTGCCAGCAGCTTAGACCCACTGTGGTACAGGCCGAACACTGAAGCTTTCTTT.